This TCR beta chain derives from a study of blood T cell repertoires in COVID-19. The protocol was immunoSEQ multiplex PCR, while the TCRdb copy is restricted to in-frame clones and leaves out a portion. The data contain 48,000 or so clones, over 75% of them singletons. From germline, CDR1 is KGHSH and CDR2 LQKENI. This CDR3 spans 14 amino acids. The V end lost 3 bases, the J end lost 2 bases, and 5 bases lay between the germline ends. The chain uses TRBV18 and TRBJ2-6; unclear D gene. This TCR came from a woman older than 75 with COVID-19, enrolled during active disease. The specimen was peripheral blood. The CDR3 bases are TGTGCCAGCTCACCGCAGACTGGGGCCAACGTCCTGACTTTC. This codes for CASSPQTGANVLTF.